Below are 4 T cell receptor beta chains sequenced from a single sample in a study of T-cell memory formation after mild COVID-19. TCRdb processed the 5' RACE reads anew with MiXCR; each CDR3 protein has one entry. The sample contains 350,000 to 500,000 distinct CDR3 sequences, around 22% of which appear only once. The specimen was PBMCs or a T cell subset sorted from them (not recorded which). These receptor sequences come from an adult woman who had mild COVID-19 (a few samples of this study predate the infection). Cell type and time point are not known.

This clonotype was detected a few times. The CDR3 sequence is CASSFSGEADTGELFF. The CDR3 bases are TGTGCCAGCAGCTTCTCAGGGGAGGCCGACACCGGGGAGCTGTTTTTT. The chain uses TRBV4-2 and TRBJ2-2; D tentatively fits TRBD1 or TRBD2 (6 bases each). The CDR3 sequence is 16 residues long. Germline V lookup: CDR1 LGHNA, CDR2 YNFKEQ. Trimming took off 5 bases at V and 3 bases at J, with 16 bases between the two ends.

A few counts support this clonotype. CDR3 in DNA: TGTGCCAGCAGTTACGACGGACTAGCGGGGGAGACCCAGTACTTC. It encodes CASSYDGLAGETQYF. This chain uses TRBV6-5 with TRBJ2-5, with TRBD2 matching 12 bases. The V segment lost 2 bases and the J segment 5 bases; nucleotides outside the gene matches: 3. The CDR3 spans 15 residues. The germline V gene encodes CDR1 MNHEY and CDR2 SVGAGI.

This clonotype was seen a handful of times. The chain uses TRBV4-1 and TRBJ2-5; 9 nucleotides line up with TRBD2. CDR1 and CDR2 (germline): MGHRA, YSYEKL. The CDR3 runs to 16 residues. V was pared by 0 bases and J by 4 bases, with 6 bases of the junction left unmatched. CDR3 nucleotides: TGCGCCAGCAGCCAAGATCGTGGCGGGGGGGCAGAGACCCAGTACTTC. It codes for CASSQDRGGGAETQYF.

This clonotype was seen a handful of times. The chain joins TRBV5-1 to TRBJ2-5; no definite D call. The CDR3 consists of 14 residues. Trimming shortened V by 0 bases and J by 4 bases, and 10 bases separated the two germline ends. CDR1 and CDR2 (germline): SGHRS, YFSETQ. The CDR3 sequence: CASSLGRAGETQYF. The CDR3 region has the DNA TGCGCCAGCAGCTTGGGTCGGGCTGGAGAGACCCAGTACTTC.